This T cell receptor beta chain is from a study of blood T cell repertoires in COVID-19. Study-wide background: Nucleic acid was either cDNA or gDNA, and it came from T cells, B-cell-depleted T cells, or PBMCs.

Per the germline V gene, CDR1 is MNHEY and CDR2 is SVGAGI. This CDR3 region has 15 residues. V was trimmed by 6 bases and J by 11 bases, leaving 25 bases between them. Authors' methods: Researchers report that nucleated cell counts were estimated from reference gene primer amplification. Repertoires were generated with immunoSEQ multiplex PCR, while TCRdb's copy carries only in-frame clones and drops some. That table gives V, J and clone size, and the DNA gave D and trimming. The data show under 300,000 clones, approximately 85% seen once. Those enrolled, adults aged about 18 to 89 years, came from about two dozen US areas. Participant-reported clinical history was the basis for cohort assignment.

The sequencing input was PBMCs or T cells enriched from blood (not recorded which). The chain links TRBV6-5 to TRBJ1-1; possible D gene TRBD1, 6 bases. This receptor was taken from a woman between 45 and 60 years old who had been exposed to COVID-19. CDR3 residues: CASSDPIVLTGTAFF. CDR3 bases: TGTGCCAGCAGCGATCCGATCGTGCTGACAGGCACGGCTTTCTTT.